The rows below give T cell receptor beta chains drawn from one sample of a study of blood T cell repertoires in COVID-19. Libraries were prepared by immunoSEQ multiplex PCR; TCRdb keeps only in-frame clonotypes and omits some of them. The sample has some 100,000 clones, roughly 91% seen once. Sequenced: peripheral blood. All receptors come from an elderly woman with active COVID-19. The CDR3 runs from the conserved cysteine through the conserved F or W. Fields, in order: D gene, V gene, CDR3 length, clone size, J gene, CDR3 DNA, CDR3 protein. The D gene is left open where the match is weak. A clone size is listed for some rows: how often the clone was seen (once, few, many), or a class if it is expanded.

NA,TRBV5-1,19,once,TRBJ2-5,TGCGCCAGCAGCTATGAACCGCTCCGGACAATGGGCCTTGGCGAGACCCAGTACTTC,CASSYEPLRTMGLGETQYF
TRBD1,TRBV19,13,NA,TRBJ1-2,TGTGCCACCAGGACAGGGGGAAACTATGGCTACACCTTC,CATRTGGNYGYTF
NA,TRBV14,14,NA,TRBJ1-5,TGTGCCAGCAGCCATAGGGACGCCGGGGGGCCCCAGCATTTT,CASSHRDAGGPQHF
NA,TRBV12-2,17,NA,TRBJ2-1,TGTGCAAGTCGCCTAGGGGCACCGGGACTACGTTACAATGAGCAGTTCTTC,CASRLGAPGLRYNEQFF
TRBD1,TRBV14,12,NA,TRBJ2-3,TGTGCCAGCAGCCCCAGGGGGTATACGCAGTATTTT,CASSPRGYTQYF
TRBD2,TRBV27,16,NA,TRBJ2-7,TGTGCCAGCAGCTCTAGGGGGGCGGGAGGTGTTTACGAGCAGTACTTC,CASSSRGAGGVYEQYF
NA,TRBV18,15,NA,TRBJ1-2,TGTGCCAGCTCACCAATGCGGAGGGCTGAATATGGCTACACCTTC,CASSPMRRAEYGYTF
TRBD1,TRBV3-1/TRBV3-2,13,NA,TRBJ1-2,TGTGCCAGCAGCCTCGGACAGGGTTATGGCTACACCTTC,CASSLGQGYGYTF
TRBD2,TRBV7-2,14,NA,TRBJ2-3,TGTGCCAGCAGGCCTAGCGGGAGGCCAGATACGCAGTATTTT,CASRPSGRPDTQYF
TRBD1,TRBV2,15,NA,TRBJ1-5,TGTGCCAGCAGCGCCAGACAGGGAACTAATCAGCCCCAGCATTTT,CASSARQGTNQPQHF
NA,TRBV7-7,13,NA,TRBJ2-2,TGTGCTAGCAGCGCGACGAACACCGGGGAGCTGTTTTTT,CASSATNTGELFF
NA,TRBV10-3,14,few,TRBJ2-7,TGTGCCATCAGTGAGTTTACTAGCCGGGGCGAGCAGTACTTC,CAISEFTSRGEQYF
NA,TRBV5-1,18,NA,TRBJ1-5,TGCGCCAGCAGCCCTTCAGGGCGACAGACGACCTCCGATCAGCCCCAGCATTTT,CASSPSGRQTTSDQPQHF
TRBD1,TRBV28,14,NA,TRBJ1-2,TGTGCCAGCAGGACCGGGACAGGGGGCGGGGGCTACACCTTC,CASRTGTGGGGYTF
NA,TRBV28,15,NA,TRBJ2-1,TGTGCCAGCAGTTTAAGAGTAGGCGGTAATAATGAGCAGTTCTTC,CASSLRVGGNNEQFF
NA,TRBV28,12,NA,TRBJ2-2,TGTGCCAGCAGTCCCTCGGTGGGGGAGCTGTTTTTT,CASSPSVGELFF
TRBD1,TRBV27,13,NA,TRBJ1-5,TGTGCCAGCAGTCGGGACAGGGATCAGCCCCAGCATTTT,CASSRDRDQPQHF
TRBD2,TRBV7-2,15,NA,TRBJ2-7,TGTGCCAGCAGCCCTCAAATGGGGGGGATAGGCGAGCAGTACTTC,CASSPQMGGIGEQYF
NA,TRBV11-3,16,NA,TRBJ2-1,TGTGCCAGCAGGTCCCGATCTAGCGTTACCTACAATGAGCAGTTCTTC,CASRSRSSVTYNEQFF
NA,TRBV4-3,16,NA,TRBJ2-3,TGCGCCAGCAGCCCTCGACAGGTTCCCCGCACAGATACGCAGTATTTT,CASSPRQVPRTDTQYF
TRBD1,TRBV27,17,NA,TRBJ2-6,TGTGCCAGCAGTACCGGGACAGCGTTCTCTGGGGCCAACGTCCTGACTTTC,CASSTGTAFSGANVLTF
NA,TRBV5-3,15,NA,TRBJ1-3,TGTGCCTGCCATTCCAACAGGGTTCCTGGAAACACCATATATTTT,CACHSNRVPGNTIYF
NA,TRBV2,14,NA,TRBJ2-3,TGTGCCAGCAGACGGGACTCAAGCACAGATACGCAGTATTTT,CASRRDSSTDTQYF
TRBD1,TRBV7-8,13,NA,TRBJ1-2,TGTGCCAGCAGCCCGGGGACAGGGTATGGCTACACCTTC,CASSPGTGYGYTF
NA,TRBV18,15,NA,TRBJ1-4,TGTGCCAGCTCACCCTTTACAACAACTAATGAAAAACTGTTTTTT,CASSPFTTTNEKLFF
NA,TRBV6-6,16,NA,TRBJ1-3,TGTGCCAGCACCCCAGTTTCCGCCGATACTGGAAACACCATATATTTT,CASTPVSADTGNTIYF
TRBD2,TRBV5-4,16,NA,TRBJ2-5,TGTGCCAGCAGCTTGGCCGGGACTAGCGGGAAGGAGACCCAGTACTTC,CASSLAGTSGKETQYF
TRBD2,TRBV3-1/TRBV3-2,16,NA,TRBJ2-7,TGTGCCAGCAGCCAACACACTAGCGGCACCAACTACGAGCAGTACTTC,CASSQHTSGTNYEQYF
NA,TRBV6-2/TRBV6-3,16,once,TRBJ2-5,TGTGCCAGCAGTGATCCGACGGCCGCCTCGGGAGAGACCCAGTACTTC,CASSDPTAASGETQYF
NA,TRBV6-5,15,NA,TRBJ2-2,TGTGCCAGCAGGCTGGACAGTCTTGACACCGGGGAGCTGTTTTTT,CASRLDSLDTGELFF
NA,TRBV7-7,13,NA,TRBJ2-2,TGTGCTAGCAGCTTTGCCGGGACCGGGGAGCTGTTTTTT,CASSFAGTGELFF
NA,TRBV5-1,19,NA,TRBJ2-7,TGCGCCAGCAGCTATCCCTCAGGGTTTAGTATACCAAACCACTACGAGCAGTACTTC,CASSYPSGFSIPNHYEQYF
TRBD1,TRBV5-4,17,NA,TRBJ1-1,TGTGCCAGCAGCTTGGGGGGGACAGGCAGCATGAACACTGAAGCTTTCTTT,CASSLGGTGSMNTEAFF
NA,TRBV5-1,15,NA,TRBJ1-1,TGCGCCAGCAGCTCCAATAACAGGGCGAGCACTGAAGCTTTCTTT,CASSSNNRASTEAFF
TRBD2,TRBV13,19,NA,TRBJ2-1,TGTGCCAGCAGCTTACCGGGACTAGCGGGAGGGAGCTCCTACAATGAGCAGTTCTTC,CASSLPGLAGGSSYNEQFF
TRBD2,TRBV4-2,15,once,TRBJ2-3,TGTGCCAGCAGCGAAAAGGGAGGGGAGGCCGATACGCAGTATTTT,CASSEKGGEADTQYF
NA,TRBV4-3,16,NA,TRBJ1-4,TGCGCCAGCAGCCACCCTATAGGACGCGGGAATGAAAAACTGTTTTTT,CASSHPIGRGNEKLFF
TRBD1,TRBV6-2/TRBV6-3,17,NA,TRBJ1-4,TGTGCCAGCAGTTACGGCTTTGGCCAGGGGGTACGAGAAAAACTGTTTTTT,CASSYGFGQGVREKLFF
TRBD2,TRBV19,15,NA,TRBJ2-1,TGTGCCAGTAGTATAGTGCGGGAGGCCGGCAATGAGCAGTTCTTC,CASSIVREAGNEQFF
NA,TRBV7-3,13,NA,TRBJ1-1,TGTGCCAGCAGATTTGACTGGAACACTGAAGCTTTCTTT,CASRFDWNTEAFF